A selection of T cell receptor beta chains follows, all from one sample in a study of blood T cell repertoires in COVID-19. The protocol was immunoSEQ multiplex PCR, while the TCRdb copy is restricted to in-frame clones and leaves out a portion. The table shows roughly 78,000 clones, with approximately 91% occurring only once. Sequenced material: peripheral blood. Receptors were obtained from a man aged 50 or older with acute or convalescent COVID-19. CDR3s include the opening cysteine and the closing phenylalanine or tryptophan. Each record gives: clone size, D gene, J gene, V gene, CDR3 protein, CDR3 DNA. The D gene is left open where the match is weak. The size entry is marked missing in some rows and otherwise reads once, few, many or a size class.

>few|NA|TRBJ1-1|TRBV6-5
CASSSSGGGSAFF
TGTGCCAGCAGTTCGTCCGGAGGCGGTTCGGCTTTCTTT
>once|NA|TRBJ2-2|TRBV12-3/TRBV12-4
CASSPYAGRELFF
TGTGCCAGCAGTCCATACGCGGGGCGGGAGCTGTTTTTT
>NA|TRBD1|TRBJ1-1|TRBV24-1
CATSDRPGGPGTEAFF
TGTGCCACCAGTGACCGTCCAGGGGGCCCGGGCACTGAAGCTTTCTTT
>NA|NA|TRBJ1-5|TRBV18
CASSPSQAQNNQPQHF
TGTGCCAGCTCACCCTCCCAGGCCCAAAACAATCAGCCCCAGCATTTT
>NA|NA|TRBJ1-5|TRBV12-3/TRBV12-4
CASSLSANQPQHF
TGTGCCAGCAGCCTCAGTGCTAATCAGCCCCAGCATTTT
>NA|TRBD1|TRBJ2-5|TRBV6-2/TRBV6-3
CASSYGQGRVETQYF
TGTGCCAGCAGTTATGGACAGGGCCGCGTCGAGACCCAGTACTTC
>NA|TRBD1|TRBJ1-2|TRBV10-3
CAINPDRTNYGYTF
TGTGCCATCAACCCGGACAGGACTAACTATGGCTACACCTTC
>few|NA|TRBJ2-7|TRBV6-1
CASSDRYEQYF
TGTGCCAGCAGTGACCGGTACGAGCAGTACTTC
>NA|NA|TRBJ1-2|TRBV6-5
CASSYLGGGGDYGYTF
TGTGCCAGCAGTTACCTGGGCGGCGGGGGAGACTATGGCTACACCTTC
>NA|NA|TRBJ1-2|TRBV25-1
CASSEYYPAANYGYTF
TGTGCCAGCAGTGAATATTACCCAGCGGCTAACTATGGCTACACCTTC
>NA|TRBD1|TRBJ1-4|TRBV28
CASTSTGSTVKLFF
TGTGCCAGCACCTCGACAGGGTCCACGGTAAAACTGTTTTTT
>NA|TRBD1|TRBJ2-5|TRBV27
CASTLQGARETQYF
TGTGCCAGCACTTTACAGGGGGCTCGGGAGACCCAGTACTTC
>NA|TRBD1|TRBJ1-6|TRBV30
CAWTADRVSNSPLHF
TGTGCCTGGACCGCCGACAGGGTGTCTAATTCACCCCTCCACTTT
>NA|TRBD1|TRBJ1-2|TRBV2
CASSTGTALYGYTF
TGTGCCAGCAGTACTGGGACAGCCCTCTATGGCTACACCTTC
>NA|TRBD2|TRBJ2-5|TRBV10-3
CAIKASGGLETQYF
TGTGCCATCAAGGCTAGCGGGGGGCTTGAGACCCAGTACTTC
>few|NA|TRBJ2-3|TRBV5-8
CASSLGSGPADTQYF
TGTGCCAGCAGCCTGGGGAGCGGGCCAGCGGATACGCAGTATTTT
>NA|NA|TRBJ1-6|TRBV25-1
CASSELSLGGNSPLHF
TGTGCCAGCAGTGAATTGTCCCTCGGCGGTAATTCACCCCTCCACTTT
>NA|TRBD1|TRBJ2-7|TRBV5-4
CASSRGNRGSYEQYF
TGTGCCAGCAGCCGGGGTAACAGGGGTTCCTACGAGCAGTACTTC
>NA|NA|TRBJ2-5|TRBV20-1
CSARPEETQYF
TGCAGTGCTAGACCCGAAGAGACCCAGTACTTC
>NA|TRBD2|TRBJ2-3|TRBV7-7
CASSSGTSGSTDTQYF
TGTGCTAGCAGCTCCGGGACTAGCGGGAGCACAGATACGCAGTATTTT
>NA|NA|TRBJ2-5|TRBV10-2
CASSEMRETQYF
TGCGCCAGCAGTGAGATGCGAGAGACCCAGTACTTC
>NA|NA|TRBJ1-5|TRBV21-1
CASSKGRNSNQPQHF
TGTGCCAGCAGCAAAGGGCGGAATAGCAATCAGCCCCAGCATTTT
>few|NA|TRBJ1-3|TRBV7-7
CAAGGSGNTIYF
TGTGCTGCGGGTGGCTCTGGAAACACCATATATTTT
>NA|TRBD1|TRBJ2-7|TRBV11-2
CASSTQGAHATEQYF
TGTGCCAGCAGCACTCAGGGGGCGCATGCGACCGAGCAGTACTTC
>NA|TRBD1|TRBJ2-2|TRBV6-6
CASTRDRNTGELFF
TGTGCCAGCACTCGGGACAGAAACACCGGGGAGCTGTTTTTT
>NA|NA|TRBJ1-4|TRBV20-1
CSAGGLEKLFF
TGCAGTGCCGGCGGACTTGAAAAACTGTTTTTT
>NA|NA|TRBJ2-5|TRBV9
CASTPTLAGAETQYF
TGTGCCAGCACTCCTACCCTGGCGGGGGCAGAGACCCAGTACTTC
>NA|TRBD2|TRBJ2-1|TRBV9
CASSPGGGGDNEQFF
TGTGCCAGCAGCCCTGGTGGCGGGGGGGACAATGAGCAGTTCTTC
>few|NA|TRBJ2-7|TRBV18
CASSPPAGAAYEQYF
TGTGCCAGCTCACCACCAGCAGGGGCCGCCTACGAGCAGTACTTC
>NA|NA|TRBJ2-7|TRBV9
CASSVSDTYEQYF
TGTGCCAGCAGCGTAAGTGACACTTACGAGCAGTACTTC
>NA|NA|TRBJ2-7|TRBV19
CASSTGLGYEQYF
TGTGCCAGTAGTACGGGTCTTGGTTACGAGCAGTACTTC
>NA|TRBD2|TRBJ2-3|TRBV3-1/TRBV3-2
CASSQERGGSDTQYF
TGTGCCAGCAGCCAAGAGCGGGGGGGGTCAGATACGCAGTATTTT
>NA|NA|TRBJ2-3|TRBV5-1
CASGTLAQDVSDTQYF
TGCGCCAGCGGCACACTGGCACAGGATGTTTCAGATACGCAGTATTTT
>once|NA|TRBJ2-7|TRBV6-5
CASTKRGAQTYEQYF
TGTGCCAGCACAAAACGGGGGGCGCAGACCTACGAGCAGTACTTC
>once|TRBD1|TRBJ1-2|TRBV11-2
CASSFGDSYGYTF
TGTGCCAGCAGCTTTGGGGACAGCTATGGCTACACCTTC
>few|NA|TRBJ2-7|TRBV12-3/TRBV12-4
CASSPSGGYEQYF
TGTGCCAGCAGTCCCTCCGGGGGCTACGAGCAGTACTTC
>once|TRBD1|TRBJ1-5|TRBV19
CASAQGAGQPQHF
TGTGCCAGTGCACAGGGGGCAGGTCAGCCCCAGCATTTT
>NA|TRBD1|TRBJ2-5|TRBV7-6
CASSPRQGAGETQYF
TGTGCCAGCAGCCCGAGACAGGGGGCAGGAGAGACCCAGTACTTC
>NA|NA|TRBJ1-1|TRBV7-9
CASSYTNTEAFF
TGTGCCAGCAGCTACACCAACACTGAAGCTTTCTTT
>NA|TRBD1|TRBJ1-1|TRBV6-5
CASDRGQTEAFF
TGTGCCAGCGACAGGGGGCAAACTGAAGCTTTCTTT
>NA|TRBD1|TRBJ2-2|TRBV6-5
CASRVGTVAAGELFF
TGTGCCAGCAGGGTTGGGACAGTAGCCGCCGGGGAGCTGTTTTTT
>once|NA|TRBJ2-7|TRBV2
CASSEQGQIYEQYF
TGTGCCAGCAGTGAGCAGGGGCAGATCTACGAGCAGTACTTC